These T cell receptor beta chains were read from a single sample in a study of blood T cell repertoires in COVID-19. This table comes from immunoSEQ multiplex PCR, and its TCRdb copy is limited to in-frame clones, with some not included. The sample includes some 330,000 clones, around 83% of them seen just once. Sequencing was performed on PBMCs or T cells enriched from blood (not recorded which). The receptor source for this set is a woman in her forties or fifties who had recovered from COVID-19. Each CDR3 is given with its conserved first and last residue. A D gene is named only where the DNA matches it firmly. Some rows have no size entry. The others give once, few or many, or a class for an expanded clone.

d_call: NA
v_call: TRBV11-2
j_call: TRBJ1-3
cdr3_length: 15
clone_size: NA
cdr3_nt: TGTGCCAGCGAAGCGGCCCAGAGCTCTGGAAACACCATATATTTT
cdr3_aa: CASEAAQSSGNTIYF

d_call: TRBD1
v_call: TRBV19
j_call: TRBJ1-2
cdr3_length: 14
clone_size: NA
cdr3_nt: TGTGCCAGTAGTCCTCCGGACAGGGCCTATGGCTACACCTTC
cdr3_aa: CASSPPDRAYGYTF

d_call: NA
v_call: TRBV6-5
j_call: TRBJ1-4
cdr3_length: 13
clone_size: NA
cdr3_nt: TGTGCCAGCGCGGGACGCAGCGTTGAAAAACTGTTTTTT
cdr3_aa: CASAGRSVEKLFF

d_call: TRBD2
v_call: TRBV19
j_call: TRBJ2-2
cdr3_length: 16
clone_size: NA
cdr3_nt: TGTGCCAGTAGTGCCTGGACTAGCGGAAACACCGGGGAGCTGTTTTTT
cdr3_aa: CASSAWTSGNTGELFF

d_call: TRBD2
v_call: TRBV30
j_call: TRBJ2-3
cdr3_length: 15
clone_size: NA
cdr3_nt: TGTGCCTGGAGTCGTTCCCAGCGGGGGGGGCCCACGCAGTATTTT
cdr3_aa: CAWSRSQRGGPTQYF

d_call: TRBD2
v_call: TRBV3-1/TRBV3-2
j_call: TRBJ2-3
cdr3_length: 17
clone_size: NA
cdr3_nt: TGTGCCAGCAGCCGAGGGACTAGCGGGAGGGGGACAGATACGCAGTATTTT
cdr3_aa: CASSRGTSGRGTDTQYF

d_call: TRBD1
v_call: TRBV27
j_call: TRBJ1-1
cdr3_length: 17
clone_size: NA
cdr3_nt: TGTGCCAGCAGTCCAGTGCGACAGGGTGGGATGAACACTGAAGCTTTCTTT
cdr3_aa: CASSPVRQGGMNTEAFF

d_call: NA
v_call: TRBV7-2
j_call: TRBJ1-4
cdr3_length: 15
clone_size: NA
cdr3_nt: TGTGCCAGCAGCCTTCGTGGAGGGGCGGGTGAAAAACTGTTTTTT
cdr3_aa: CASSLRGGAGEKLFF

d_call: TRBD1
v_call: TRBV10-3
j_call: TRBJ2-1
cdr3_length: 18
clone_size: NA
cdr3_nt: TGTGCCATCAGTGAACTGGGTGGGGGACAGGGCCATATAAATGAGCAGTTCTTC
cdr3_aa: CAISELGGGQGHINEQFF

d_call: TRBD2
v_call: TRBV7-8
j_call: TRBJ2-7
cdr3_length: 16
clone_size: NA
cdr3_nt: TGTGCCAGCAGCCCCCAAGGGACTAGTCTTTCCTACGAGCAGTACTTC
cdr3_aa: CASSPQGTSLSYEQYF

d_call: NA
v_call: TRBV3-1/TRBV3-2
j_call: TRBJ2-2
cdr3_length: 15
clone_size: NA
cdr3_nt: TGTGCCAGCCCCCAGGGCCTGGATTTGAGCGGGGAGCTGTTTTTT
cdr3_aa: CASPQGLDLSGELFF

d_call: TRBD2
v_call: TRBV19
j_call: TRBJ2-2
cdr3_length: 15
clone_size: few
cdr3_nt: TGTGCCAGTAGTAGACGGACTAGCGGTAACGGGGAGCTGTTTTTT
cdr3_aa: CASSRRTSGNGELFF

d_call: TRBD1
v_call: TRBV30
j_call: TRBJ2-7
cdr3_length: 13
clone_size: NA
cdr3_nt: TGTGCCTGGAGCCAGGGGGTTGACTACGAGCAGTACTTC
cdr3_aa: CAWSQGVDYEQYF

d_call: NA
v_call: TRBV7-2
j_call: TRBJ1-6
cdr3_length: 16
clone_size: once
cdr3_nt: TGTGCCAGCAGCTTTTACAGCGACAGTCACAGTTCACCCCTCCACTTT
cdr3_aa: CASSFYSDSHSSPLHF

d_call: NA
v_call: TRBV19
j_call: TRBJ1-2
cdr3_length: 12
clone_size: NA
cdr3_nt: TGTGCCAGTACCACGGGCCCGGGGGGCTACACCTTC
cdr3_aa: CASTTGPGGYTF

d_call: NA
v_call: TRBV7-2
j_call: TRBJ1-6
cdr3_length: 16
clone_size: NA
cdr3_nt: TGTGCCAGCAGCTCGAGAAGGACAGATTATAATTCACCCCTCCACTTT
cdr3_aa: CASSSRRTDYNSPLHF

d_call: NA
v_call: TRBV7-2
j_call: TRBJ1-1
cdr3_length: 16
clone_size: NA
cdr3_nt: TGTGCCAGCAGCTCTCCAATCACGACAGTCAACACTGAAGCTTTCTTT
cdr3_aa: CASSSPITTVNTEAFF

d_call: NA
v_call: TRBV5-4
j_call: TRBJ1-3
cdr3_length: 15
clone_size: few
cdr3_nt: TGTGCCAGCAGCCGGGACATAACCTCTGGAAACACCATATATTTT
cdr3_aa: CASSRDITSGNTIYF

d_call: NA
v_call: TRBV14
j_call: TRBJ1-1
cdr3_length: 13
clone_size: NA
cdr3_nt: TGTGCCAGCAGCTTTAATATGAACACTGAAGCTTTCTTT
cdr3_aa: CASSFNMNTEAFF

d_call: TRBD1
v_call: TRBV7-2
j_call: TRBJ1-1
cdr3_length: 15
clone_size: NA
cdr3_nt: TGTGCCAGCAGCCGGGGGGGACAGATAAACACTGAAGCTTTCTTT
cdr3_aa: CASSRGGQINTEAFF

d_call: NA
v_call: TRBV6-1
j_call: TRBJ1-2
cdr3_length: 15
clone_size: NA
cdr3_nt: TGTGCCAGCAGTGAAAGGGGCAGGGATAACTATGGCTACACCTTC
cdr3_aa: CASSERGRDNYGYTF

d_call: NA
v_call: TRBV7-9
j_call: TRBJ1-2
cdr3_length: 12
clone_size: few
cdr3_nt: TGTGCCAGCAGCTTAGTATTCTTTGGCTACACCTTC
cdr3_aa: CASSLVFFGYTF

d_call: NA
v_call: TRBV7-2
j_call: TRBJ1-1
cdr3_length: 14
clone_size: NA
cdr3_nt: TGTGCCAGCAGCTCCGGGAGGGCGAACACTGAAGCTTTCTTT
cdr3_aa: CASSSGRANTEAFF

d_call: TRBD2
v_call: TRBV27
j_call: TRBJ2-7
cdr3_length: 15
clone_size: NA
cdr3_nt: TGTGCCAGCAGTTCCGGACTAGCGGGAGTGATGGAGCAGTACTTC
cdr3_aa: CASSSGLAGVMEQYF

d_call: TRBD1
v_call: TRBV27
j_call: TRBJ1-5
cdr3_length: 14
clone_size: medium-sized
cdr3_nt: TGTGCCAGCAGTCGGACAGGGGGCAATCAGCCCCAGCATTTT
cdr3_aa: CASSRTGGNQPQHF

d_call: NA
v_call: TRBV5-4
j_call: TRBJ1-3
cdr3_length: 15
clone_size: NA
cdr3_nt: TGTGCCAGCAGCTTGATTACGAGCTCTGGAAACACCATATATTTT
cdr3_aa: CASSLITSSGNTIYF

d_call: TRBD1
v_call: TRBV3-1/TRBV3-2
j_call: TRBJ2-1
cdr3_length: 15
clone_size: NA
cdr3_nt: TGTGCCAGCAGCCAGGAGACAGGGGGGTACAATGAGCAGTTCTTC
cdr3_aa: CASSQETGGYNEQFF

d_call: NA
v_call: TRBV6-2/TRBV6-3
j_call: TRBJ1-2
cdr3_length: 13
clone_size: NA
cdr3_nt: TGTGCCAGCAGTGGCACAGGCGAATATGGCTACACCTTC
cdr3_aa: CASSGTGEYGYTF

d_call: NA
v_call: TRBV11-2
j_call: TRBJ1-2
cdr3_length: 14
clone_size: NA
cdr3_nt: TGTGCCAGCAGCTTAGACGCCAGATCCTATGGCTACACCTTC
cdr3_aa: CASSLDARSYGYTF

d_call: TRBD1
v_call: TRBV29-1
j_call: TRBJ1-6
cdr3_length: 13
clone_size: NA
cdr3_nt: TGCAGCGTTTCCGGGACAGGGAGTTCACCCCTCCACTTT
cdr3_aa: CSVSGTGSSPLHF

d_call: NA
v_call: TRBV3-1/TRBV3-2
j_call: TRBJ1-2
cdr3_length: 15
clone_size: NA
cdr3_nt: TGTGCCAGCAGCCAAGGAAGTCTGGGGGGATATGGCTACACCTTC
cdr3_aa: CASSQGSLGGYGYTF

d_call: NA
v_call: TRBV7-2
j_call: TRBJ1-1
cdr3_length: 14
clone_size: NA
cdr3_nt: TGTGCCAGCAGCTTAAACAGGGTGGGAACTGAAGCTTTCTTT
cdr3_aa: CASSLNRVGTEAFF

d_call: NA
v_call: TRBV7-8
j_call: TRBJ2-7
cdr3_length: 18
clone_size: NA
cdr3_nt: TGTGCCAGCAGCTTAGAGGGGGAAGCAAGACAAAGTCCCTACGAGCAGTACTTC
cdr3_aa: CASSLEGEARQSPYEQYF

d_call: TRBD2
v_call: TRBV19
j_call: TRBJ2-3
cdr3_length: 14
clone_size: NA
cdr3_nt: TGTGCCAGTAGTATAGGGCGGGGGGGTGATACGCAGTATTTT
cdr3_aa: CASSIGRGGDTQYF

d_call: TRBD1
v_call: TRBV6-5
j_call: TRBJ1-2
cdr3_length: 16
clone_size: once
cdr3_nt: TGTGCCAGCAGTTACTCGGGACAGGGGGCTACTCATGGCTACACCTTC
cdr3_aa: CASSYSGQGATHGYTF

d_call: NA
v_call: TRBV27
j_call: TRBJ2-5
cdr3_length: 14
clone_size: few
cdr3_nt: TGTGCCAGCAGTTTTGGGGGCGCGAAGGAGACCCAGTACTTC
cdr3_aa: CASSFGGAKETQYF